This T cell receptor (beta chain) was recovered during a study of identifying expanded T cells in peripheral blood. Study-wide results and caveats: Clone count variance between roughly two-week samples rose with total template count. Over about two and four weeks, about 17 and 20 clones changed, versus roughly 1.1 between replicates.

The repertoire was sequenced with immunoSEQ multiplex PCR; TCRdb's copy has only in-frame clones and lacks some. The sample consists of 110,000 or so clones, 88% of them appearing once. This clone was observed at least ten times. Its antigen is unknown. No infections or other immune events were documented during collection. The CDR3 has 14 residues. Trimming removed 4 bases at V and 2 bases at J, with 9 bases between. Germline values: CDR1 MNHEY, CDR2 SVGAGI. Sequencing was carried out using blood. The source is a person aged 18 to 75 in good health. The V call is TRBV6-5, the J call TRBJ1-5; tentative D call: TRBD1 (6 bases). In DNA form, the CDR3 reads TGTGCCAGCAGTTCCCGACAGGGCAATCAGCCCCAGCATTTT. It encodes CASSSRQGNQPQHF.